These 19 T cell receptor beta chains originate from one sample sequenced in a study of T-cell memory formation after mild COVID-19. Via MiXCR, TCRdb re-called the 5' RACE reads, giving one row per CDR3 protein. The sample contains about 110,000 distinct CDR3 sequences, about 18% of which appear only once. Sample: PBMCs or a T cell subset sorted from them (not recorded which). The receptors shown here come from a man younger than 30 who had mild COVID-19 (a few samples of this study predate the infection). Cell type and time point are not known.

There are many counts of this clonotype. The chain combines TRBV5-1 with TRBJ2-7; 7 bases line up with TRBD2. Germline CDR1 reads SGHRS; CDR2 reads YFSETQ. J lost 5 bases, V lost 0 bases, and 5 bases had no gene match. The CDR3 runs 14 residues. CDR3 DNA: TGCGCCAGCAGCTTGGAAGGGCGGGGGAACGAGCAGTACTTC. Residues: CASSLEGRGNEQYF.

CDR3 in DNA: TGTGCCAGCAGCCCTACAGGGGGCAGCACCGGGGAGCTGTTTTTT. It yields the protein CASSPTGGSTGELFF. This chain uses TRBV11-2 with TRBJ2-2; 9 positions match TRBD1. CDR3 length equals 15 residues. Germline lookup yields CDR1 SGHAT and CDR2 FQNNGV. The V gene end was trimmed by 5 bases and the J gene end by 4 bases; junction bases not matched to a gene: 5.

This clonotype was seen ten or more times. The J gene is TRBJ1-1, the V gene TRBV5-1; no clear D. The germline gives CDR1 SGHRS, CDR2 YFSETQ. The germline V and J ends were trimmed by 1 base and 3 bases, with 7 bases remaining between them. The CDR3 runs 13 residues. The CDR3 bases are TGCGCCAGCAGCTTGAAGTTAGACACTGAAGCTTTCTTT. Protein: CASSLKLDTEAFF.

In its sample, this clonotype was seen many times. V and J are TRBV5-1 and TRBJ2-3; D perhaps matches TRBD1 (5 bases). There are 17 residues in the CDR3. The V end lost 5 bases, the J end lost 0 bases, and 19 bases lay between the germline ends. In germline, CDR1 is SGHRS, CDR2 YFSETQ. The CDR3 DNA is TGCGCCAGCAGACGATGGGGCGCAGCATCTAGCACAGATACGCAGTATTTT. This sequence encodes CASRRWGAASSTDTQYF.

The chain combines TRBV2 with TRBJ1-1; 9 positions match TRBD1. The junction had 11 bases not matched to a gene; V was cut back by 8 bases and J by 4 bases. The CDR3 is 15 residues long. CDR1 SNHLY and CDR2 FYNNEI come from the germline V gene. CDR3 region: CASDLAGTGITEAFF. The CDR3, as DNA: TGTGCCAGCGACCTCGCCGGGACAGGGATCACTGAAGCTTTCTTT.

The chain links TRBV7-3 to TRBJ2-5; D not certain. V lost 4 bases, J lost 6 bases, and 12 bases lay in between. Per the germline V gene, CDR1 is SGHTA and CDR2 is FQGTGA. This CDR3 comprises 13 residues. The CDR3, as DNA: TGTGCCAGCAGCTCCTATCTAGGAAAGACCCAGTACTTC. The encoded protein is CASSSYLGKTQYF.

This clonotype has only a few counts. The V gene is TRBV20-1, the J gene TRBJ1-1; no firm D call. The V end was cut by 1 base, the J end by 4 bases, with 13 bases between. There are 14 residues in the CDR3. The V gene's germline CDR1 is DFQATT and CDR2 SNEGSKA (reference sequence). CDR3 residues: CSARGTSRGTEAFF. CDR3 coding DNA: TGCAGTGCTAGAGGGACGTCCCGGGGCACTGAAGCTTTCTTT.

The rearrangement links TRBV7-9 to TRBJ1-1; maybe TRBD1 (5 bases). Germline V gene data show CDR1 as SEHNR and CDR2 as FQNEAQ (reference sequence). The length of the CDR3 is 13 residues. V was trimmed by 5 bases and J by 7 bases, leaving 14 bases between them. For the CDR3, the DNA is TGTGCCAGCAGCGAAACACAGGACGGTGAAGCTTTCTTT. This codes for CASSETQDGEAFF.

The rearrangement links TRBV6-5 to TRBJ2-3; no clear D. CDR1 and CDR2 (germline): MNHEY, SVGAGI. V shed 0 bases and J shed 1 base, with 11 bases lying between them. CDR3 length equals 16 residues. CDR3 protein: CASSYSESVGTDTQYF. The CDR3 DNA is TGTGCCAGCAGTTACTCGGAGAGCGTGGGCACAGATACGCAGTATTTT.

This clonotype showed up just once. The V and J genes are TRBV3-1 and TRBJ1-2, with D unclear. V lost 0 bases and J lost 6, with 8 bases in between. The CDR3 consists of 13 residues. Germline V gives CDR1 LGHDT, CDR2 YNNKEL (reference sequence). The CDR3 nucleotides read TGTGCCAGCAGCCAAGAACGAGGGCATGGCTACACCTTC. This encodes CASSQERGHGYTF.

This clonotype was observed many times. J is TRBJ2-5 and V is TRBV4-3; D not resolved. This CDR3 comprises 14 residues. The germline CDR1 and CDR2 sequences are LGHNA and YSLEER. V gave up 1 base and J gave up 0 bases, with 6 bases separating them. The CDR3 sequence: CASSQGTYQETQYF. The DNA for the CDR3 is TGCGCCAGCAGCCAAGGTACCTACCAAGAGACCCAGTACTTC.

The rearrangement uses TRBV20-1 and TRBJ1-1; TRBD1 is a possible D gene (6 bases). Per the germline V gene, CDR1 is DFQATT and CDR2 is SNEGSKA (reference sequence). This CDR3 contains 13 residues. V shed 3 bases and J shed 1 base, with 9 bases lying between them. The chain's CDR3 is CSASRDKNTEAFF. CDR3 nucleotides: TGCAGTGCTAGTAGGGACAAGAACACTGAAGCTTTCTTT.

The rearrangement uses TRBV4-2 and TRBJ2-5; D is undetermined. The CDR3 runs 13 residues. Deletions cut 1 base from V and 10 bases from J, with 13 bases between. Germline V gene lookup returns CDR1 LGHNA and CDR2 YNFKEQ. The CDR3 DNA reads as TGTGCCAGCAGCCAAGGAGACCTAAGGGTCCAGTACTTC. Translated: CASSQGDLRVQYF.

The rearrangement joins TRBV4-3 to TRBJ1-6; no clear D. There are 15 residues in the CDR3. Germline lookup yields CDR1 LGHNA and CDR2 YSLEER. V gave up 3 bases and J gave up 9 bases, with 15 bases separating them. CDR3 DNA sequence: TGCGCCAGCAGCCACGGGCGTGGGAGGGCTTCACCCCTCCACTTT. Protein product: CASSHGRGRASPLHF.

The V call is TRBV5-5, the J call TRBJ1-5, with 7 bases that match TRBD1. The CDR3 is made up of 15 amino acids. The V and J ends lost 4 bases and 1 base, in that order; junction bases with no gene match: 5. Per the germline V gene, CDR1 is SGHKS and CDR2 is YYEKEE (reference sequence). The CDR3 DNA reads TGTGCCAGCAGCCGTAAGGGACAGAGCAATCAGCCCCAGCATTTT. Translated, it gives CASSRKGQSNQPQHF. The variable domain in full, with the rest retrieved from reference TRBV5-5 and TRBJ1-5, is DAGVTQSPTHLIKTRGQQVTLRCSPISGHKSVSWYQQVLGQGPQFIFQYYEKEERGRGNFPDRFSARQFPNYSSELNVNALLLGDSALYLCASSRKGQSNQPQHFGDGTRLSIL.

This clonotype was counted at least ten times. V is TRBV20-1 and J is TRBJ1-2, with D tentatively TRBD1 (6 bases). Germline V gene sequence: CDR1 DFQATT, CDR2 SNEGSKA (reference sequence). Trimming took off 0 bases at V and 8 bases at J, with 13 bases between the two ends. The length of the CDR3 is 13 residues. The CDR3 sequence is CSARDSGGLGYTF. In nucleotides, the CDR3 is TGCAGTGCTAGAGATTCCGGGGGCCTCGGCTACACCTTC.

This clonotype occurred a few times. DNA of the CDR3: TGTGCCAGCAGGCGGACTGGGGACCAAGAGACCCAGTACTTC. The encoded protein is CASRRTGDQETQYF. This chain uses TRBV6-6 with TRBJ2-5; possibly TRBD2 for D (5 bases). The CDR3 sequence is 14 residues long. With 6 bases removed from V and 0 bases from J, the gap between germline ends came to 11 bases. Germline V CDR1 and CDR2: MNHNY, SVGAGI (reference sequence).

There are a few counts of this clonotype. The V gene is TRBV20-1, the J gene TRBJ2-2; TRBD2 matches 7 bases. The CDR3 consists of 14 residues. With V trimmed by 2 bases and J by 2 bases, 2 bases remained unmatched. Looked up from germline, CDR1 is DFQATT and CDR2 is SNEGSKA (reference sequence). CDR3 in amino acids: CSARPGGNTGELFF. The CDR3 DNA reads as TGCAGTGCTAGACCGGGGGGTAACACCGGGGAGCTGTTTTTT.

The chain has TRBV4-3 and TRBJ2-7, with D perhaps matching TRBD1 (5 bases). The CDR3 loop spans 13 amino acids. V dropped 4 bases and J dropped 4 bases, with 11 bases sitting between them. CDR1 is LGHNA, CDR2 YSLEER, per germline. CDR3 bases: TGCGCCAGCAGCCCAGGGAAGGGATACGAGCAGTACTTC. Protein product: CASSPGKGYEQYF.